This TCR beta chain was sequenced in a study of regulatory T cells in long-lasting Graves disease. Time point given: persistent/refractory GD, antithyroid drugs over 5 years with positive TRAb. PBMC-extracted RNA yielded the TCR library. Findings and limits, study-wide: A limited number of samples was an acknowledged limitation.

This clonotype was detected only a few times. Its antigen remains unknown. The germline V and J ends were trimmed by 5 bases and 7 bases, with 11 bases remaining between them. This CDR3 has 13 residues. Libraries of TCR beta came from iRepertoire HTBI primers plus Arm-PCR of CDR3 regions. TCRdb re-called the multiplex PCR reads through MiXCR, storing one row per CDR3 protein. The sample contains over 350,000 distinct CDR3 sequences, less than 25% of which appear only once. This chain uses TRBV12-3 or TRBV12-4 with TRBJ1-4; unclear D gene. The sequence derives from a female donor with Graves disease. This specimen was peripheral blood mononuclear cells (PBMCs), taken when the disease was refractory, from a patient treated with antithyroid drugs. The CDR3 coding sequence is TGTGCCAGCAGTCCATGGGCCTCTGAAAAACTGTTTTTT. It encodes CASSPWASEKLFF.